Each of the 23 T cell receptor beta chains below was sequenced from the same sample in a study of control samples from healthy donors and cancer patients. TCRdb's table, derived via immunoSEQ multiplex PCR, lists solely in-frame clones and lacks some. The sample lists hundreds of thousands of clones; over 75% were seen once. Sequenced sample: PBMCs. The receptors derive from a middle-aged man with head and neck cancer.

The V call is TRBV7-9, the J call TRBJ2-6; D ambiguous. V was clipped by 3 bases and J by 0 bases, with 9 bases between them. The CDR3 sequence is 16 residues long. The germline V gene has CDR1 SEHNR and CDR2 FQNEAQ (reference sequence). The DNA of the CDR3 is TGTGCCAGCAGCTTTATTGGGTTCTCTGGGGCCAACGTCCTGACTTTC. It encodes CASSFIGFSGANVLTF. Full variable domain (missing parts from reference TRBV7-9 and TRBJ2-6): DTGVSQNPRHKITKRGQNVTFRCDPISEHNRLYWYRQTLGQGPEFLTYFQNEAQLEKSRLLSDRFSAERPKGSFSTLEIQRTEQGDSAMYLCASSFIGFSGANVLTFGAGSRLTVL.

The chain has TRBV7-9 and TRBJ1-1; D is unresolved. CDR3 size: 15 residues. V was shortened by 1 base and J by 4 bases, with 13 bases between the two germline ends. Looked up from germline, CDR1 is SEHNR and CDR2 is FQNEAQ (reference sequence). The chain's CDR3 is CASSLGLFGPTEAFF. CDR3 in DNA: TGTGCCAGCAGCTTAGGGCTCTTCGGGCCCACTGAAGCTTTCTTT.

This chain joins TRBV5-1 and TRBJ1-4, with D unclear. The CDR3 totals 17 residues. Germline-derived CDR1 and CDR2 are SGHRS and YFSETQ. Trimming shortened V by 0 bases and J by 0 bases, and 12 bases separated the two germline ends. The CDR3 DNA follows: TGCGCCAGCAGCTTGGCCGGGGAGCTTCCAACTAATGAAAAACTGTTTTTT. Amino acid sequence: CASSLAGELPTNEKLFF.

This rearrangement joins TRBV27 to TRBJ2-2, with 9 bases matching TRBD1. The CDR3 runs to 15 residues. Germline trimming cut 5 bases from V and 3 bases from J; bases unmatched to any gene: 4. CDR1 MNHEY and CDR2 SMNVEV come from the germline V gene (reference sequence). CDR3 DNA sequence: TGTGCCAGCAGTCCCGGGGACAGGGACACCGGGGAGCTGTTTTTT. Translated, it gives CASSPGDRDTGELFF.

In DNA, the CDR3 is TGTGCCAGCAGCTTACTCCGTGATAATTCACCCCTCCACTTT. Translation gives CASSLLRDNSPLHF. The rearrangement links TRBV7-2 to TRBJ1-6; D unresolved. Trimming pared 2 bases from V and 5 bases from J, leaving 7 bases between. The germline V gene encodes CDR1 SGHTA and CDR2 FQGNSA. The CDR3 sequence is 14 residues long.

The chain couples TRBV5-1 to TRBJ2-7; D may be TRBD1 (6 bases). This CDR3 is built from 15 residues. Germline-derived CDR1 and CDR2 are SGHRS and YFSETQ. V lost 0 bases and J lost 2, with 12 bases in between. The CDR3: CASSLVAGAAYEQYF. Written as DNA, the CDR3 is TGCGCCAGCAGCTTGGTGGCAGGGGCGGCCTACGAGCAGTACTTC.

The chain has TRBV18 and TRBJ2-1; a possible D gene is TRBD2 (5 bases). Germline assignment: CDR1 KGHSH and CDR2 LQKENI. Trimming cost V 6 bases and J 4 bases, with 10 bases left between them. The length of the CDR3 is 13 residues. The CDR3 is CASSLPGYNEQFF. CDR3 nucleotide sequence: TGTGCCAGCTCCCTACCGGGGTACAATGAGCAGTTCTTC.

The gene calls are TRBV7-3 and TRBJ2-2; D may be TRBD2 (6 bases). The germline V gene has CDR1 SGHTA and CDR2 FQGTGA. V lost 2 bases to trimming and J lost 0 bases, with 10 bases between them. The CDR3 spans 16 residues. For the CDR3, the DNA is TGTGCCAGCAGCTTACACGGGGAGGCGAACACCGGGGAGCTGTTTTTT. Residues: CASSLHGEANTGELFF.

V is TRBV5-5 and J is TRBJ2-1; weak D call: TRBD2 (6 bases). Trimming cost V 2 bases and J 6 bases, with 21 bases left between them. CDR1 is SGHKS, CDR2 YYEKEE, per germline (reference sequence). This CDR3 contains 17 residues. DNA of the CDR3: TGTGCCAGCAGCTTACGAGCACCGGGAGCAGCAGTCAATGAGCAGTTCTTC. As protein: CASSLRAPGAAVNEQFF.

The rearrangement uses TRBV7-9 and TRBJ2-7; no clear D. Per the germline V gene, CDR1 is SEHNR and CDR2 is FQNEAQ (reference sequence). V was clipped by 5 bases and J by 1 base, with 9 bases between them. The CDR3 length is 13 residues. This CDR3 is CASSNGPSYEQYF. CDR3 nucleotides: TGTGCCAGCAGCAACGGTCCTTCCTACGAGCAGTACTTC. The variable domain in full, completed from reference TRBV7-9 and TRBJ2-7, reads DTGVSQNPRHKITKRGQNVTFRCDPISEHNRLYWYRQTLGQGPEFLTYFQNEAQLEKSRLLSDRFSAERPKGSFSTLEIQRTEQGDSAMYLCASSNGPSYEQYFGPGTRLTVT.

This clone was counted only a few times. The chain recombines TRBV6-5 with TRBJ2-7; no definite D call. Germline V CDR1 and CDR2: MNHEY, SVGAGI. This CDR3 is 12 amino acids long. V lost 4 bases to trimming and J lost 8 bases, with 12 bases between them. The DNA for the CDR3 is TGTGCCAGCAGTTCCTCGTCGAGGCAGCAGTACTTC. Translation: CASSSSSRQQYF.

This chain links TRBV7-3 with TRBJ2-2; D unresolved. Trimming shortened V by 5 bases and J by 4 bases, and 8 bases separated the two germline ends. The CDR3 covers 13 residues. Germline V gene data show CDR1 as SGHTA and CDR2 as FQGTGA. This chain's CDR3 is CASSPRLTGELFF. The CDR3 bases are TGTGCCAGCAGCCCCCGTCTCACCGGGGAGCTGTTTTTT.

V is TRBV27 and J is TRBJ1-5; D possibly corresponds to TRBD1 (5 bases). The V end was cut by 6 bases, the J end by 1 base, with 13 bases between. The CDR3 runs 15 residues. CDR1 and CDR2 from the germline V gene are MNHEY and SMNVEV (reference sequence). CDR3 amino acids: CASRSSGRSNQPQHF. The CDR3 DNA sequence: TGTGCCAGCAGATCCTCGGGGCGCAGCAATCAGCCCCAGCATTTT.

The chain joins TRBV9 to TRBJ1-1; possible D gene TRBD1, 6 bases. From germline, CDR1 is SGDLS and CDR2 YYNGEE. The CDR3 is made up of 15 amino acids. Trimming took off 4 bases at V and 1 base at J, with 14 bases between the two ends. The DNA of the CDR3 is TGTGCCAGCAGCCCCCAGGGGAACCCGAACACTGAAGCTTTCTTT. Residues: CASSPQGNPNTEAFF.

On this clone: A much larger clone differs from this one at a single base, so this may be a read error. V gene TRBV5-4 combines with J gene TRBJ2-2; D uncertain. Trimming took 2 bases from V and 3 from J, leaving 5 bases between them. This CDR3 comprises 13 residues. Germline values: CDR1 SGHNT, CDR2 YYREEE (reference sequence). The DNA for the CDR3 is TGTGCCAGCAGCTTTGAGGACACCGGGGAGCTGTTTTTT. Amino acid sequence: CASSFEDTGELFF.

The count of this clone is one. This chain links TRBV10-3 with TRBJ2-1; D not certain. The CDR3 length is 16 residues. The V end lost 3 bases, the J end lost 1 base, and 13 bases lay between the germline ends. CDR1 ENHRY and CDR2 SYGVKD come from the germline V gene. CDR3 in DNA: TGTGCCATCAGTGACGAAAAGGTATTTTCCTACAATGAGCAGTTCTTC. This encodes CAISDEKVFSYNEQFF.

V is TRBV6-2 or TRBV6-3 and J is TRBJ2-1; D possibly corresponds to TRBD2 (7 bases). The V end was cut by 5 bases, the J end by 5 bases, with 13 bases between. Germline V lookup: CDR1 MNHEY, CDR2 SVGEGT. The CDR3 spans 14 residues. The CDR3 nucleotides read TGTGCCAGCAGTAATGGGGGGGCGGACAATGAGCAGTTCTTC. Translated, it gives CASSNGGADNEQFF.

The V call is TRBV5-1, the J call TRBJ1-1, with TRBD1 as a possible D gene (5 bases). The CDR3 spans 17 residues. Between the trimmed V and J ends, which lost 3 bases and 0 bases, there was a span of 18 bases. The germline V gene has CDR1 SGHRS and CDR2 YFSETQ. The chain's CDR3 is CASSSPQSGTVNTEAFF. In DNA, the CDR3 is TGCGCCAGCAGCTCCCCTCAATCCGGGACGGTGAACACTGAAGCTTTCTTT.

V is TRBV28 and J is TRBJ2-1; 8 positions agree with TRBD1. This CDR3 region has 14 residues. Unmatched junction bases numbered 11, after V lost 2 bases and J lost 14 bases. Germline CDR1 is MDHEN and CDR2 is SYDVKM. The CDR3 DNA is TGTGCCAGCAGTTTACCAGGGGGCCAAGGGAAAAAGTTCTTC. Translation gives CASSLPGGQGKKFF.

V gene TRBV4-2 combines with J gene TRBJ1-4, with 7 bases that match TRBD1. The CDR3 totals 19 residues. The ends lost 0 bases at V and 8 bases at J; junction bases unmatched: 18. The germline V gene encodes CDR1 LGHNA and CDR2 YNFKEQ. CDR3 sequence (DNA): TGTGCCAGCAGCCAAGATGAAGTTTGGGCCCGGGACAGTAAGGAAAAACTGTTTTTT. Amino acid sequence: CASSQDEVWARDSKEKLFF.

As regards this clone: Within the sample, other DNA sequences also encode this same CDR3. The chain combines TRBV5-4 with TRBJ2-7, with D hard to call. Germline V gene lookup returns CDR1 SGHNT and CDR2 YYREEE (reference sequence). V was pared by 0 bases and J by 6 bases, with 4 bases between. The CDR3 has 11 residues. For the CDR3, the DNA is TGTGCCAGCAGCTTGGAGGCCGAGCAGTACTTC. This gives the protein CASSLEAEQYF.

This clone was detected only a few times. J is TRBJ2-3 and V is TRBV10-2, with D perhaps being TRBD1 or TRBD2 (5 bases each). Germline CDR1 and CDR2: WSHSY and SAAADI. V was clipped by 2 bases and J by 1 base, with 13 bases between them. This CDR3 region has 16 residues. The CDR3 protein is CASSEPYRGRTDTQYF. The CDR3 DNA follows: TGCGCCAGCAGTGAGCCTTATCGGGGCCGCACAGATACGCAGTATTTT.

The CDR3 DNA reads as TGTGCCAGCGCGTTGGGGGGCGCGGGCACTGAAGCTTTCTTT. It translates to CASALGGAGTEAFF. This chain connects TRBV7-9 to TRBJ1-1; D may be TRBD1 (6 bases). The V gene lost 8 bases and the J gene lost 4 bases, with 17 bases spanning the gap. The CDR3 contains 14 residues. CDR1 SEHNR and CDR2 FQNEAQ come from the germline V gene (reference sequence). The whole variable domain, remainder taken from reference TRBV7-9 and TRBJ1-1, is DTGVSQNPRHKITKRGQNVTFRCDPISEHNRLYWYRQTLGQGPEFLTYFQNEAQLEKSRLLSDRFSAERPKGSFSTLEIQRTEQGDSAMYLCASALGGAGTEAFFGQGTRLTVV.